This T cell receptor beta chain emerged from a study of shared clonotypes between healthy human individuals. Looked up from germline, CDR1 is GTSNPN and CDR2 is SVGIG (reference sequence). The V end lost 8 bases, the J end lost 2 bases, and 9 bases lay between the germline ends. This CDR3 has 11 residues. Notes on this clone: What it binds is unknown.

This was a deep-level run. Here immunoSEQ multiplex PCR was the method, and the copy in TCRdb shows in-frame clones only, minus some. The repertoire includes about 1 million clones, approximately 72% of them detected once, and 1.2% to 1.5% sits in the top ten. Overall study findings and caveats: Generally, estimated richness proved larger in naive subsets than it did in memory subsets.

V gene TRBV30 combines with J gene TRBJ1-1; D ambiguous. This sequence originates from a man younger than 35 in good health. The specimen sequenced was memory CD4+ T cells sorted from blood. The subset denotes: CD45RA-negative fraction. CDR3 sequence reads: CAKVGNTEAFF. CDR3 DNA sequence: TGTGCCAAGGTGGGAAACACTGAAGCTTTCTTT.